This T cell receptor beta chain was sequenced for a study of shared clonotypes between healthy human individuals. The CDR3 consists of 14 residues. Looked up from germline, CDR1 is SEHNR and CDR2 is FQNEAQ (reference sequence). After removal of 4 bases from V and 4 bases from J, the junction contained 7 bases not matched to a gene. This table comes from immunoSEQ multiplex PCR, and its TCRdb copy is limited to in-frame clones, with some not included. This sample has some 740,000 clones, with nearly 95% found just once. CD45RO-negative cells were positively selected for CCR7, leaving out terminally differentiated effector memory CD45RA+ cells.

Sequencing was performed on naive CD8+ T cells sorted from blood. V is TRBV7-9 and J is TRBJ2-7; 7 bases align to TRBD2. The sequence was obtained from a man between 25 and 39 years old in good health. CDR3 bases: TGTGCCAGCAGCTCGGGGGAGGGTAGGTACGAGCAGTACTTC. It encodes CASSSGEGRYEQYF.